This T cell receptor beta chain is drawn from a study of CD8 T cells in Susac syndrome. On this clonotype: The target antigen is unknown.

Sequencing of TCR beta was undertaken in CD8+ and CD4+ T cells derived from blood. Treatment-naive patients with stable or active relapsing-remitting disease were the multiple sclerosis controls. This CDR3 region has 13 residues. Germline CDR1 and CDR2: GTSNPN and SVGIG (reference sequence). The V gene lost 1 base and the J gene lost 4 bases, with 10 bases spanning the gap. Findings of the study overall: Acknowledgment was made by the study that its TCR sequencing and HLA analysis involved a relatively small number of individuals.

The RNA, about 0.5 to 1 ug, was put through reverse transcription using random hexamers. Amplification of TCR beta CDR3 spanned 54 Vbeta and 13 Jbeta via immunoSEQ multiplex PCR. Using its own MiXCR run on the immunoSEQ multiplex PCR reads, TCRdb lists one record per CDR3 protein. Among 300,000 or so distinct CDR3 sequences listed, approximately 90% were seen once. The sample taken for sequencing was CD4+ T cells from PBMCs. This clonotype was obtained from a human donor with multiple sclerosis. The chain couples TRBV30 to TRBJ1-1; D is unresolved. In nucleotides, the CDR3 is TGTGCCTGGAGTGGAGGGAGGATCACTGAAGCTTTCTTT. This codes for CAWSGGRITEAFF.